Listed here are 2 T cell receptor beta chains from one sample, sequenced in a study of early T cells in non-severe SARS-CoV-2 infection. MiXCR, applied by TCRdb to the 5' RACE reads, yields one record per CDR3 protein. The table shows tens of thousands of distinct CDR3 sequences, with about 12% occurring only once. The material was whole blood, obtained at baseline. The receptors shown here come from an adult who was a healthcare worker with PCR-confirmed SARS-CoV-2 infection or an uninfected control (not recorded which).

In nucleotides, the CDR3 is TGCGCCAGCAGCCGCGGTGTAACTAGCGGGAGTGGCGATGAGCAGTTCTTC. This codes for CASSRGVTSGSGDEQFF. The chain has TRBV10-2 and TRBJ2-1; 11 bases align to TRBD2. J was trimmed by 8 bases and V by 6 bases; bases with no gene match: 15. CDR3 length equals 17 residues. Germline-derived CDR1 and CDR2 are WSHSY and SAAADI.

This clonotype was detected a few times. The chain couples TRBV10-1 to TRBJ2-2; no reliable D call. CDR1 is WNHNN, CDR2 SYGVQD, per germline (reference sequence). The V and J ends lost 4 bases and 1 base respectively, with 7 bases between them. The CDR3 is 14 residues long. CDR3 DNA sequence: TGCGCCAGCAGTGGCAACAGGAACACCGGGGAGCTGTTTTTT. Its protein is CASSGNRNTGELFF.